Listed below are T cell receptor beta chains from one sample, sequenced in a study of identical twins. Via MiXCR, TCRdb re-called the 5' RACE reads, giving one row per CDR3 protein. The table lists fewer than 250,000 distinct CDR3 sequences, 7.5% of them singletons. These data also formed part of another study, on yellow fever vaccine responses in identical twins.

Sequencing used memory (CD45RO+) T cells sorted from blood. These receptors were obtained from a woman between 18 and 30 years old in good health. CDR3s include the opening cysteine and the closing phenylalanine or tryptophan. A D gene is named only where the DNA matches it firmly. Size is omitted from some rows. Given values are once, few, many or a class for expanded clones.

D: TRBD2; J: TRBJ2-7; V: TRBV29-1; size: few; DNA: TGCAGCGTTGAAAATACGGGGGGTGGGTGGTACGAGCAGTACTTC; CDR3: CSVENTGGGWYEQYF
D: .; J: TRBJ1-5; V: TRBV4-3; size: few; DNA: TGCGCCAGCAGCCAAGAGGACACCATAAATCAGCCCCAGCATTTT; CDR3: CASSQEDTINQPQHF
D: .; J: TRBJ2-2; V: TRBV29-1; size: many; DNA: TGCAGCGTGCGGACGTCCCAGAACACCGGGGAGCTGTTTTTT; CDR3: CSVRTSQNTGELFF
D: .; J: TRBJ1-1; V: TRBV29-1; size: many; DNA: TGCAGCGTTCAAATCGGGAGGGCTGAAGCTTTCTTT; CDR3: CSVQIGRAEAFF
D: TRBD2; J: TRBJ2-5; V: TRBV9; size: few; DNA: TGTGCCAGCAGCCCCGCGGCGGGGGGGCATGAGACCCAGTACTTC; CDR3: CASSPAAGGHETQYF
D: .; J: TRBJ2-2; V: TRBV12-3/TRBV12-4; size: many; DNA: TGTGCCAGCAGTTCTGCCCTCCGGAACACCGGGGAGCTGTTTTTT; CDR3: CASSSALRNTGELFF
D: .; J: TRBJ2-2; V: TRBV28; size: few; DNA: TGTGCCAGCAGTTCCGCTGGAGTGGGAATGAACACCGGGGAGCTGTTTTTT; CDR3: CASSSAGVGMNTGELFF
D: TRBD1; J: TRBJ2-3; V: TRBV27; size: few; DNA: TGTGCCAGCAGTTTATTAGGGACAGGGTCTAGCACAGATACGCAGTATTTT; CDR3: CASSLLGTGSSTDTQYF
D: .; J: TRBJ2-1; V: TRBV29-1; size: few; DNA: TGCAGCGTTGGGTGGGAGCAGTTCTTC; CDR3: CSVGWEQFF
D: TRBD2; J: TRBJ2-2; V: TRBV28; size: few; DNA: TGTGCCAGCAGTTTCGGGTCTAGCGGGGCAGTGGAGGACACCGGGGAGCTGTTTTTT; CDR3: CASSFGSSGAVEDTGELFF
D: TRBD2; J: TRBJ2-4; V: TRBV24-1; size: .; DNA: TGTGCCACCAGTGATACACGGGGGGGGGACAAAAACATTCAGTACTTC; CDR3: CATSDTRGGDKNIQYF
D: TRBD1; J: TRBJ2-7; V: TRBV12-3/TRBV12-4; size: many; DNA: TGTGCCAGCAACCACAGGGGGCTGGACGAGCAGTACTTC; CDR3: CASNHRGLDEQYF
D: .; J: TRBJ1-1; V: TRBV24-1; size: .; DNA: TGTGCCACCAGTGATCCAGGGGAGAACACTGAAGCTTTCTTT; CDR3: CATSDPGENTEAFF
D: TRBD2; J: TRBJ2-1; V: TRBV11-1; size: .; DNA: TGTGCCAGCAGCCCCCCAACTAGCGGGAGGGCCGGTTCCTACAATGAGCAGTTCTTC; CDR3: CASSPPTSGRAGSYNEQFF
D: TRBD2; J: TRBJ2-3; V: TRBV6-1; size: few; DNA: TGTGCCAGCAGACTAGCGGGGGGCTTCACAGATACGCAGTATTTT; CDR3: CASRLAGGFTDTQYF
D: .; J: TRBJ2-6; V: TRBV6-1; size: few; DNA: TGTGCCAGCAGTCGATTTGATCATAGGGTCGTTTCTGGGGCCAACGTCCTGACTTTC; CDR3: CASSRFDHRVVSGANVLTF
D: .; J: TRBJ2-7; V: TRBV5-1; size: .; DNA: TGCGCCAGCAGCTTGCAGGGTGTTTCCTACGAGCAGTACTTC; CDR3: CASSLQGVSYEQYF
D: TRBD1; J: TRBJ2-5; V: TRBV11-2; size: .; DNA: TGTGCCAGCAGCTTAAGAGTCAGGGGGCGATCACAAGAGACCCAGTACTTC; CDR3: CASSLRVRGRSQETQYF
D: .; J: TRBJ2-5; V: TRBV3-1; size: .; DNA: TGTGCCAGCAGCCAAATGGGGGCGGAGACCCAGTACTTC; CDR3: CASSQMGAETQYF
D: .; J: TRBJ1-1; V: TRBV3-1; size: many; DNA: TGTGCCAGCAGCCATATAGGACAAGAAGCTTTCTTT; CDR3: CASSHIGQEAFF
D: .; J: TRBJ1-2; V: TRBV7-9; size: few; DNA: TGTGCCAGCAGCGCCCAGACAGTTGGATATGGCTACACCTTC; CDR3: CASSAQTVGYGYTF
D: TRBD1; J: TRBJ2-1; V: TRBV3-1; size: many; DNA: TGTGCCAGCAGCCACGAGGGGACAGGGTTGAGAAATGAGCAGTTCTTC; CDR3: CASSHEGTGLRNEQFF
D: TRBD1; J: TRBJ1-1; V: TRBV29-1; size: .; DNA: TGCAGCGTCCCCAGACAGGGCGGACTGAACACTGAAGCTTCCTTT; CDR3: CSVPRQGGLNTEASF
D: .; J: TRBJ2-1; V: TRBV4-2; size: .; DNA: TGTGCCAGCAGCATCCCGGAGGGTAGCGGCCGCTTTCACTCCTACAATGAGCAGTTCTTC; CDR3: CASSIPEGSGRFHSYNEQFF
D: .; J: TRBJ2-7; V: TRBV7-2; size: many; DNA: TGTGCCAGCAGCCACGGGTCCTACGAGCAGTACTTC; CDR3: CASSHGSYEQYF
D: .; J: TRBJ2-2; V: TRBV20-1; size: few; DNA: TGCAGTGCTAGAAGCCGGGTTAACACCGGGGAGCTGTTTTTT; CDR3: CSARSRVNTGELFF
D: .; J: TRBJ2-7; V: TRBV28; size: few; DNA: TGTGCCAGCAGTTTATCCAGGTTCGGCGAGCAGTACTTC; CDR3: CASSLSRFGEQYF
D: .; J: TRBJ1-2; V: TRBV12-3/TRBV12-4; size: many; DNA: TGTGCCAGCAGTCGACAGTCTATCGGTTATGGCTACACCTTC; CDR3: CASSRQSIGYGYTF
D: TRBD2; J: TRBJ2-3; V: TRBV11-1; size: .; DNA: TGTGCCAGCAGCAACAAAGGGACTAGCGGGAGGGTCACAGATACGCAGTATTTT; CDR3: CASSNKGTSGRVTDTQYF
D: .; J: TRBJ2-2; V: TRBV7-2; size: .; DNA: TGTGCCAGCAGCTTCAGGAGGGACACTCCGAACACCGGGGAGCTGTTTTTT; CDR3: CASSFRRDTPNTGELFF
D: .; J: TRBJ2-3; V: TRBV28; size: .; DNA: TGTGCCAGCAGTTTCGGAAGGGCCACAGATACGCAGTATTTT; CDR3: CASSFGRATDTQYF
D: .; J: TRBJ1-6; V: TRBV10-3; size: few; DNA: TGTGCCATCAGTGGGACCCTTCGGGGGGATTCACCCCTCCACTTT; CDR3: CAISGTLRGDSPLHF
D: .; J: TRBJ1-1; V: TRBV29-1; size: .; DNA: TGCAGCGTTGAATGGGGGGGTGAGAACACTGAAGCTTTCTTT; CDR3: CSVEWGGENTEAFF
D: .; J: TRBJ2-2; V: TRBV6-2/TRBV6-3; size: many; DNA: TGTGCCAGCAGTTACGGGTGGGACACCGGGGAGCTGTTTTTT; CDR3: CASSYGWDTGELFF
D: TRBD2; J: TRBJ2-3; V: TRBV7-2; size: .; DNA: TGTGCCAGCAGCTTTTCGTCGGCTAGCGGGAGGGATACGCAGTATTTT; CDR3: CASSFSSASGRDTQYF
D: .; J: TRBJ1-1; V: TRBV3-1; size: few; DNA: TGTGCCAGCAGCAAAGGGGGGTCAGGGAACACTGAAGCTTTCTTT; CDR3: CASSKGGSGNTEAFF
D: .; J: TRBJ2-2; V: TRBV9; size: few; DNA: TGTGCCAGCAGCGTAAGTGTGAATTCCGACACCGGGGAGCTGTTTTTT; CDR3: CASSVSVNSDTGELFF
D: TRBD2; J: TRBJ2-2; V: TRBV4-2; size: .; DNA: TGTGCCAGCAGCCGGACCGGGACTAGCTCTACCGGGGAGCTGTTTTTT; CDR3: CASSRTGTSSTGELFF
D: .; J: TRBJ2-5; V: TRBV7-6; size: few; DNA: TGTGCCAGCAGCCCCCCGCCACCTCGGAAAGAGACCCAGTACTTC; CDR3: CASSPPPPRKETQYF
D: .; J: TRBJ2-3; V: TRBV14; size: .; DNA: TGTGCCAGCAGCCAGGACTTAGCTTCTAGCACAGATACGCAGTATTTT; CDR3: CASSQDLASSTDTQYF
D: TRBD2; J: TRBJ2-2; V: TRBV20-1; size: many; DNA: TGCAGTTTAGCGGGATCTAACACCGGGGAGCTGTTTTTT; CDR3: CSLAGSNTGELFF
D: TRBD2; J: TRBJ2-5; V: TRBV7-2; size: .; DNA: TGTGCCAGCAGCTTAGTTCCGGGGGGGACGGGGACCCAGTACTTC; CDR3: CASSLVPGGTGTQYF
D: TRBD2; J: TRBJ2-3; V: TRBV2; size: .; DNA: TGTGCCAGCAGGGAGGAGACCAGCGGGGGGACGCAGTATTTT; CDR3: CASREETSGGTQYF
D: TRBD2; J: TRBJ2-7; V: TRBV3-1; size: .; DNA: TGTGCCAGCAGCCAAGAACGGCCGGGGGGGGCTCGATTTGAGCAGTACTTC; CDR3: CASSQERPGGARFEQYF
D: .; J: TRBJ2-2; V: TRBV20-1; size: many; DNA: TGCAGTGCTCGGTCCTGGACCGGGGAGCTGTTTTTT; CDR3: CSARSWTGELFF
D: TRBD2; J: TRBJ2-3; V: TRBV20-1; size: .; DNA: TGCAGTGCTAGATCGCGGGGAGGACTAGCGGGAGGTGTGGATACGCAGTATTTT; CDR3: CSARSRGGLAGGVDTQYF
D: .; J: TRBJ2-6; V: TRBV21-1; size: few; DNA: TGTGCCAGCAGCCAGGGTGGGGAAGCGGGGGCCAACGTCCTGACTTTC; CDR3: CASSQGGEAGANVLTF
D: TRBD2; J: TRBJ2-5; V: TRBV7-2; size: .; DNA: TGTGCCAGCAGCCGACTAGCGGGAGACCCCAGGGAGACCCAGTACTTC; CDR3: CASSRLAGDPRETQYF
D: TRBD1; J: TRBJ1-1; V: TRBV29-1; size: many; DNA: TGCGCACATCCGGGACAGACGAACACTGAAGCTTTCTTT; CDR3: CAHPGQTNTEAFF
D: .; J: TRBJ1-2; V: TRBV4-3; size: many; DNA: TGCGCCAGCAGCCAAGATTTGAGGGGAAGCTACACCTTC; CDR3: CASSQDLRGSYTF
D: .; J: TRBJ1-2; V: TRBV2; size: .; DNA: TGTGCCAGCAGTGACGGGAGCATGATCTATGGCTACACCTTC; CDR3: CASSDGSMIYGYTF
D: .; J: TRBJ2-6; V: TRBV4-1; size: few; DNA: TGCGCCAGCAGCCAAGAGGGACAACGCTCTGGGGCCAACGTCCTGACTTTC; CDR3: CASSQEGQRSGANVLTF
D: .; J: TRBJ2-7; V: TRBV6-6; size: .; DNA: TGTGCCAGCAGTTCCGAGATCAGCCGAGGGTACTTC; CDR3: CASSSEISRGYF
D: .; J: TRBJ2-7; V: TRBV2; size: .; DNA: TGTGCCAGCAGCGCCCGTGGACATGGGGGGGAGCAGTACTTC; CDR3: CASSARGHGGEQYF